This TCR beta chain was documented in a study of cytomegalovirus exposure and HLA in healthy donors. The germline gives CDR1 LNHNV, CDR2 YYDKDF (reference sequence). The CDR3 spans 16 residues. V was cut by 1 base and J by 6 bases, with 19 bases left in between. As regards this clone: As yet, its antigen is unknown.

Study conclusions and caveats: It has been reported that TCR beta sequences accurately predicted the HLA-A and HLA-B alleles of most subjects.

The PCR had 60 Vbeta and 13 Jbeta primers. TCRdb's table, derived via immunoSEQ multiplex PCR, lists solely in-frame clones and lacks some. The profile shows about 120,000 clones, 77% of them singletons. The chain links TRBV15 to TRBJ2-7, with D tentatively TRBD1 (6 bases). Sequencing was performed on PBMCs. This TCR came from a man aged 40-49 years in good health and CMV-seropositive. This CDR3 is CATSRAGYSTGSEQYF. The CDR3 DNA reads TGTGCCACCAGCAGAGCTGGGTATTCTACAGGGTCCGAGCAGTACTTC.